Listed here is a single T cell receptor beta chain. Its antigen is unidentified. This record comes from a study of response to subunit inactivated influenza vaccine. Study results and caveats: The authors suggested that few new T cells are recruited per seasonal influenza vaccination.

TCRdb analysed the RT-PCR reads with MiXCR anew, one entry per CDR3 protein. The table has hundreds of thousands of distinct CDR3 sequences, 15% to 18% seen once. V was pared by 8 bases and J by 6 bases, with 4 bases of the junction left unmatched. Per germline, CDR1 SNHLY and CDR2 FYNNEI. CDR3 length: 13 residues. The sample consisted of PBMCs from blood, taken 12 days after vaccination. The sequence was obtained from a man aged 45-65 years who received an inactivated influenza vaccine. This chain connects TRBV2 to TRBJ2-2; TRBD1 agrees at 9 bases. The CDR3 DNA reads TGTGCCAGCGGGACAGGGCGTTCCGGGGAGCTGTTTTTT. Translated: CASGTGRSGELFF.